One and the same sample provided the 5 T cell receptor beta chains below, sequenced in a study of T cells in women clearing cervical HPV infection. TCRdb keeps only in-frame clones here, not all; method: immunoSEQ multiplex PCR. This table lists some 30,000 clones. The sequenced sample consisted of blood buffy coat. These receptors all stem from a woman between 18 and 75 years old with a cervical HPV16 infection that either progressed to CIN3+ or cleared (not recorded which).

With respect to this clone: The sequenced fragment ends 3 residues before the CDR3 boundary, so the rest is inferred from the germline J gene. This chain connects TRBV7-3 to TRBJ2-7, with TRBD2 as a possible D gene (5 bases). Looked up from germline, CDR1 is SGHTA and CDR2 is FQGTGA. The CDR3 sequence is 13 residues long. V was clipped by 5 bases and J by 0 bases, with 8 bases between them. CDR3: CASSLGDSYEQYF. The DNA read from the CDR3 is TGTGCCAGCAGCCTCGGGGACTCCTACGAG.

The CDR3 protein is CASIFQGSYGYTF. The CDR3 bases that were read are TGTGCCAGCATTTTCCAGGGAAGCTATGGC. This chain joins TRBV2 and TRBJ1-2, with a tentative D call TRBD1 (5 bases). The read ends 3 residues before the CDR3 terminus; that terminus is restored from the germline J gene. This CDR3 has 13 residues. CDR1 and CDR2 (germline): SNHLY, FYNNEI. V lost 7 bases, J lost 4 bases, and 13 bases lay in between.

As regards this clone: The missing CDR3 end, 3 residues past where the read stops, is filled in from the germline J gene. The chain carries TRBV7-6 and TRBJ1-2; D gene ambiguous. Trimming removed 5 bases from V and 4 bases from J, with 17 bases in between. This CDR3 contains 15 residues. Germline V CDR1 and CDR2: SGHVS, FNYEAQ. Partial CDR3 DNA: TGTGCCAGCAGCGCGGTGTCCGAACCTCTCTATGGC. Translating it yields CASSAVSEPLYG. The full-length CDR3 reads as CASSAVSEPLYGYTF.

About this clone: Read sequence stops 3 residues before the CDR3 end, and the germline J gene provides the missing end. The chain joins TRBV11-2 to TRBJ1-1; possible D gene TRBD1, 6 bases. CDR1 is SGHAT and CDR2 is FQNNGV in the germline V gene. V was cut by 5 bases and J by 2 bases, with 9 bases left in between. This CDR3 region has 13 residues. The covered CDR3 bases are TGTGCCAGCAGCCAGGGGCGAAACACTGAA. As protein: CASSQGRNTE. The CDR3 reads in full as CASSQGRNTEAFF.

As to this clone: The observed sequence ends 3 residues before the CDR3 terminus, with the missing tail filled in from the germline J gene. The chain couples TRBV29-1 to TRBJ1-1; D is possibly TRBD1 (6 bases). The V end lost 4 bases, the J end lost 1 base, and 13 bases lay between the germline ends. Germline V lookup: CDR1 SQVTM, CDR2 ANQGSEA. CDR3 length equals 14 residues. The DNA read from the CDR3 is TGCAGCGTTGGAGGACAGAATAAGAACACTGAA. Encoded protein: CSVGGQNKNTE. In full, the CDR3 is CSVGGQNKNTEAFF.